This passage covers 13 T cell receptor beta chains from one sample sequenced in a study of graft-versus-host responses after intestinal transplantation. Their target antigens are unknown. Data came from immunoSEQ multiplex PCR; TCRdb stores just in-frame clones and leaves some out. The sample shows about 120,000 clones, around 93% of them seen only once. Sequencing was performed on unstimulated CD8+ T cells sorted from spleen or lymph node cells, taken before intestinal transplant. All receptors derive from a human donor who received an intestinal transplant.

The chain carries TRBV30 and TRBJ1-1, with TRBD1 matching 7 bases. CDR3 length equals 15 residues. V lost 7 bases, J lost 2 bases, and 13 bases stayed unmatched. Germline CDR1 is GTSNPN and CDR2 is SVGIG (reference sequence). In DNA, the CDR3 is TGTGCCTTTTTAATTACAGGGGCGGGAAACACTGAAGCTTTCTTT. Translating it yields CAFLITGAGNTEAFF.

The CDR3 DNA follows: TGTGCCAGCAGTGAAAATAGGGGCCTGAACACTGAAGCTTTCTTT. Residues: CASSENRGLNTEAFF. The rearrangement links TRBV2 to TRBJ1-1, with D tentatively TRBD1 (5 bases). Germline values: CDR1 SNHLY, CDR2 FYNNEI. V was clipped by 2 bases and J by 0 bases, with 10 bases between them. The CDR3 runs 15 residues.

In its sample, this clone was seen once. The same CDR3 is also encoded by other DNA sequences in this sample. The chain employs TRBV9 and TRBJ2-2; D not certain. Germline-derived CDR1 and CDR2 are SGDLS and YYNGEE. V shed 4 bases and J shed 3 bases, with 4 bases lying between them. The CDR3 covers 12 residues. CDR3 coding DNA: TGTGCCAGCAGCCCGGACACCGGGGAGCTGTTTTTT. This gives the protein CASSPDTGELFF.

This clone came up once. The genes are TRBV25-1 and TRBJ2-7, with D possibly being TRBD1 or TRBD2 (5 bases each). Per germline, CDR1 MGHDK and CDR2 SYGVNS. V was trimmed by 4 bases and J by 1 base, leaving 17 bases between them. This CDR3 has 16 residues. CDR3 loop: CASSARTGWGSYEQYF. The CDR3 DNA is TGTGCCAGCAGTGCAAGGACCGGGTGGGGGTCCTACGAGCAGTACTTC.

The chain carries TRBV29-1 and TRBJ2-7, with D possibly TRBD1 on 5 matching bases. CDR3 size: 11 residues. V lost 7 bases and J lost 4, with 11 bases in between. Germline V gives CDR1 SQVTM, CDR2 ANQGSEA. The CDR3 protein is CSAKDSYEQYF. Written as DNA, the CDR3 is TGCAGCGCAAAAGACAGTTACGAGCAGTACTTC.

Concerning this clone itself: At one of its ends the junction is not consistent with the germline gene, which may arise from a read error. The CDR3 sequence: CASSFTLAGGVF. In nucleotides, the CDR3 is TGCGCCAGCAGCTTCACGCTAGCGGGAGGGGTCTTC. V and J are TRBV5-1 and TRBJ2-1; 12 bases agree with TRBD2. Germline V lookup: CDR1 SGHRS, CDR2 YFSETQ. The CDR3 has 12 residues.

V is TRBV27 and J is TRBJ2-3; D gene ambiguous. The CDR3 extends over 12 amino acids. The V gene's germline CDR1 is MNHEY and CDR2 SMNVEV (reference sequence). Trimming removed 11 bases at V and 3 bases at J, with 12 bases between. The CDR3 here is CALTRTTDTQYF. CDR3 nucleotides: TGTGCCCTGACGCGAACTACAGATACGCAGTATTTT.

This chain connects TRBV4-1 to TRBJ2-1; 7 bases line up with TRBD2. CDR3 length: 12 amino acids. V shed 3 bases and J 8 bases; nucleotides not matched to a gene: 1. CDR1 and CDR2 (germline): MGHRA, YSYEKL. CDR3 protein: CASSQGGYEQFF. CDR3 DNA sequence: TGCGCCAGCAGCCAGGGGGGGTATGAGCAGTTCTTC.

The V gene is TRBV5-1, the J gene TRBJ2-1, with D possibly TRBD1 on 6 matching bases. The V end lost 0 bases, the J end lost 4 bases, and 11 bases lay between the germline ends. Germline assignment: CDR1 SGHRS and CDR2 YFSETQ. The CDR3 is 15 amino acids. The CDR3 is CASSLASGTYNEQFF. In DNA, the CDR3 is TGCGCCAGCAGCTTGGCATCGGGGACATACAATGAGCAGTTCTTC.

The V and J genes are TRBV2 and TRBJ2-7; 10 bases are shared with TRBD2. V lost 9 bases and J lost 7; bases outside the gene matches: 9. The CDR3 spans 13 residues. The germline V gene encodes CDR1 SNHLY and CDR2 FYNNEI. In DNA form, the CDR3 reads TGTGCCAGGAAGCGGGAGGGCCTGGGGGAGCAGTACTTC. Its translation: CARKREGLGEQYF.

V usage is TRBV7-2 and J usage is TRBJ2-7; 8 nucleotides align to TRBD1. Germline V gives CDR1 SGHTA, CDR2 FQGNSA. J lost 5 bases, V lost 7 bases, and 7 bases had no gene match. CDR3 length equals 13 residues. In DNA form, the CDR3 reads TGTGCCAGCATAAACAGGGGGTCCAACGAGCAGTACTTC. It translates to CASINRGSNEQYF.

The genes are TRBV28 and TRBJ2-7; TRBD1 might be the D (5 bases). V was pared by 5 bases and J by 3 bases, with 20 bases between. The CDR3 loop spans 16 amino acids. CDR1 MDHEN and CDR2 SYDVKM come from the germline V gene. The chain's CDR3 is CASSPYSEGHLYEQYF. CDR3 coding DNA: TGTGCCAGCAGTCCCTATTCGGAAGGACATCTCTACGAGCAGTACTTC.

The chain employs TRBV7-3 and TRBJ1-2; D is unresolved. V gave up 5 bases and J gave up 6 bases, with 19 bases separating them. Germline-derived CDR1 and CDR2 are SGHTA and FQGTGA. The CDR3 contains 15 residues. Here the CDR3 reads CASSPKNGPVHGYTF. Written as DNA, the CDR3 is TGTGCCAGCAGCCCCAAAAACGGACCGGTCCATGGCTACACCTTC.